This T cell receptor (beta chain) derives from a study of blood T cell repertoires in COVID-19. Study-level background: T cells, B-cell-depleted T cells, or PBMCs supplied cDNA or gDNA.

Profiled with immunoSEQ multiplex PCR; TCRdb holds only in-frame clones, not every one. The profile shows roughly 92,000 clones, around nine tenths of them singletons. This CDR3 has 16 amino acids. This receptor was obtained from a man aged 50 or older with acute or convalescent COVID-19. This sequence joins TRBV21-1 and TRBJ1-2; the table gives TRBD1 as D, unverified against the DNA. TRBV21-1 is a pseudogene locus. Sequencing was carried out using peripheral blood. The CDR3 coding sequence is TGTGCCAGCAGCCCCGGGACAGGGGATTCAAACTATGGCTACACCTTC. It codes for CASSPGTGDSNYGYTF.